Each of the 24 T cell receptor beta chains below was sequenced from the same sample in a study of T cell responses to AZD1222 COVID-19 vaccine. Sequencing used immunoSEQ multiplex PCR; TCRdb keeps in-frame clones, though not all of them. The table lists 130,000 to 150,000 clones, approximately 91% of them singletons. The material sequenced was peripheral blood, taken 28 days after the second AZD1222 dose. These receptors came from an adult who received the AZD1222 COVID-19 vaccine.

This sequence joins TRBV4-2 and TRBJ2-5; no reliable D call. V was cut by 0 bases and J by 6 bases, with 11 bases left in between. Germline V gene lookup returns CDR1 LGHNA and CDR2 YNFKEQ. CDR3 length equals 14 residues. In DNA, the CDR3 is TGTGCCAGCAGCCAAGAAGAGGCCGCCCAGACCCAGTACTTC. This codes for CASSQEEAAQTQYF.

The genes are TRBV3-1 (or the pseudogene TRBV3-2) and TRBJ1-4; no firm D call. V shed 1 base and J shed 2 bases, with 8 bases lying between them. Germline-derived CDR1 and CDR2 are LGHDT and YNNKEL (reference sequence). CDR3 length equals 15 residues. The DNA for the CDR3 is TGTGCCAGCAGCCAAGTCAAGGGCACTAATGAAAAACTGTTTTTT. This translates into CASSQVKGTNEKLFF.

This clone came up once. The chain links TRBV5-1 to TRBJ2-1; 10 bases map to TRBD2. V dropped 1 base and J dropped 2; count of bases not matched to a gene: 0. Germline V gene sequence: CDR1 SGHRS, CDR2 YFSETQ. The CDR3 consists of 15 residues. CDR3 amino acids: CASSLTSGTYNEQFF. CDR3 DNA sequence: TGCGCCAGCAGCTTGACTAGCGGGACCTACAATGAGCAGTTCTTC.

This sequence joins TRBV6-5 and TRBJ2-7; possible D gene TRBD1, 6 bases. In germline, CDR1 is MNHEY, CDR2 SVGAGI. The CDR3 length is 12 residues. The V and J ends lost 7 bases and 8 bases respectively, with 15 bases between them. The CDR3 here is CASNMPRDKQYF. CDR3 bases: TGTGCCAGCAATATGCCCAGGGACAAGCAGTACTTC.

This chain links TRBV7-3 with TRBJ2-2; D uncertain. Germline-derived CDR1 and CDR2 are SGHTA and FQGTGA. CDR3 length: 15 amino acids. V lost 5 bases, J lost 5 bases, and 15 bases lay in between. CDR3 DNA: TGTGCCAGCAGCCCCCCGGGCGCCATAACCGGGGAGCTGTTTTTT. It encodes CASSPPGAITGELFF.

The chain recombines TRBV5-5 with TRBJ2-5; 8 bases map to TRBD2. Trimming removed 4 bases from V and 5 bases from J; junction bases left unmatched: 4. The germline gives CDR1 SGHKS, CDR2 YYEKEE (reference sequence). The CDR3 is 13 residues long. CDR3 in DNA: TGTGCCAGCAGCCCGGGGGGGGACGAGACCCAGTACTTC. Its protein is CASSPGGDETQYF.

This clone was seen a single time. One end of the junction does not line up with germline, which may come from a read error. The chain couples TRBV7-7 to TRBJ2-7; no clear D. The germline V gene encodes CDR1 SSHAT and CDR2 FNYEAQ (reference sequence). The length of the CDR3 is 13 residues. DNA for the CDR3: TGTGCTAGCAGCTTAGATGAGACCTACGAGCAGTACTTC. It yields the protein CASSLDETYEQYF.

Points on this clone: The sample holds other DNA sequences that translate to the same CDR3. The chain carries TRBV5-1 and TRBJ1-5; D not resolved. The CDR3 runs to 13 residues. Germline V gene lookup returns CDR1 SGHRS and CDR2 YFSETQ. The ends were cut back, 4 bases at V and 4 bases at J, with 9 bases in the middle. Here the CDR3 reads CASSLGSNQPQHF. The CDR3 DNA sequence: TGCGCCAGCAGCCTCGGGTCTAATCAGCCCCAGCATTTT.

The gene calls are TRBV19 and TRBJ1-6, with 7 nucleotides matching TRBD1. The CDR3 has 14 residues. Losses at the gene ends were 5 bases for V and 7 bases for J; bases not matched to a gene: 5. In germline, CDR1 is LNHDA, CDR2 SQIVND (reference sequence). In DNA, the CDR3 is TGTGCCAGTAGTCCTTGGGACAGAAATTCACCCCTCCACTTT. Its translation is CASSPWDRNSPLHF.

The chain has TRBV6-5 and TRBJ2-5, with TRBD1 matching 9 bases. The CDR3 is made up of 15 amino acids. Germline V CDR1 and CDR2: MNHEY, SVGAGI. V shed 6 bases, J shed 5 bases, and the junction held 10 bases outside the gene matches. For the CDR3, the DNA is TGTGCCAGCAGCCGAGGGGACAGGGTAGGGGAGACCCAGTACTTC. It yields the protein CASSRGDRVGETQYF.

V is TRBV2 and J is TRBJ2-1; maybe TRBD1 (5 bases). Germline CDR1 reads SNHLY; CDR2 reads FYNNEI. Trimming cost V 6 bases and J 0 bases, with 9 bases left between them. The CDR3 runs to 14 residues. In nucleotides, the CDR3 is TGTGCCAGCAGGAGACAGAGCTCCTACAATGAGCAGTTCTTC. Residues: CASRRQSSYNEQFF.

The CDR3 DNA follows: TGTGCCATCAGTTACTCAGGGGGAAACTATGGCTACACCTTC. It is translated as CAISYSGGNYGYTF. The V call is TRBV10-3, the J call TRBJ1-2; 7 bases fit TRBD1. V was clipped by 5 bases and J by 2 bases; unmatched bases: 5. There are 14 residues in the CDR3. Germline V CDR1 and CDR2: ENHRY, SYGVKD.

V is TRBV19 and J is TRBJ2-2; D is possibly TRBD2 (7 bases). The germline CDR1 and CDR2 sequences are LNHDA and SQIVND (reference sequence). Between the trimmed V and J ends, which lost 2 bases and 6 bases, there was a span of 25 bases. There are 19 residues in the CDR3. The CDR3 loop is CASSIRPPKTGGSAGELFF. As DNA, the CDR3 is TGTGCCAGTAGTATAAGGCCACCCAAAACGGGGGGCAGTGCCGGGGAGCTGTTTTTT.

This chain links TRBV19 with TRBJ1-3, with 8 bases aligning to TRBD1. Germline V gene sequence: CDR1 LNHDA, CDR2 SQIVND (reference sequence). The CDR3 is made up of 13 amino acids. V trimming: 3 bases; J trimming: 7 bases; junction bases outside the gene matches: 2. DNA for the CDR3: TGTGCCAGTAGTATTCAGGGGGCGAACACCATATATTTT. It encodes CASSIQGANTIYF.

This sequence joins TRBV6-5 and TRBJ1-5; tentative D call: TRBD1 (5 bases). CDR3 length: 13 residues. Germline lookup yields CDR1 MNHEY and CDR2 SVGAGI. Trimming pared 11 bases from V and 3 bases from J, leaving 14 bases between. CDR3 sequence: CAFPQGDNQPQHF. The CDR3 DNA reads as TGTGCCTTCCCTCAAGGGGACAATCAGCCCCAGCATTTT.

This chain uses TRBV21-1 with TRBJ1-3; the table's D call of TRBD1 was not tested on the DNA. TRBV21-1 is classified as a pseudogene. The CDR3 covers 14 residues. As DNA, the CDR3 is TGTGCCAGCAGGGGACAGAGCTCTGGAAACACCATATATTTT. Translating it yields CASRGQSSGNTIYF.

The rearrangement links TRBV5-1 to TRBJ1-2; 8 positions agree with TRBD1. The CDR3 extends over 14 amino acids. Germline loops: CDR1 SGHRS, CDR2 YFSETQ. Unmatched junction bases numbered 5, after V lost 1 base and J lost 6 bases. The CDR3 DNA reads as TGCGCCAGCAGCTTGTCACAGGGGGATGATGGCTACACCTTC. Its translation is CASSLSQGDDGYTF.

This chain joins TRBV18 and TRBJ1-5; D remains unclear. Germline CDR1 is KGHSH and CDR2 is LQKENI. The V end was cut by 6 bases, the J end by 0 bases, with 9 bases between. CDR3 length equals 14 residues. CDR3 sequence reads: CASSGLDSNQPQHF. CDR3 nucleotides: TGTGCCAGCTCCGGATTAGATAGCAATCAGCCCCAGCATTTT. The variable domain in full, completed from reference TRBV18 and TRBJ1-5, reads NAGVMQNPRHLVRRRGQEARLRCSPMKGHSHVYWYRQLPEEGLKFMVYLQKENIIDESGMPKERFSAEFPKEGPSILRIQQVVRGDSAAYFCASSGLDSNQPQHFGDGTRLSIL.

The V call is TRBV11-2, the J call TRBJ1-6; weak D call: TRBD1 (5 bases). CDR3 length: 18 residues. The germline V and J ends were trimmed by 5 bases and 0 bases, with 17 bases remaining between them. Germline V gives CDR1 SGHAT, CDR2 FQNNGV. DNA for the CDR3: TGTGCCAGCAGCGTCCTCGGGGGGGGAAGCTCCTATAATTCACCCCTCCACTTT. This encodes CASSVLGGGSSYNSPLHF.

The rearrangement uses TRBV5-6 and TRBJ1-1; a possible D gene is TRBD1 (6 bases). The CDR3 totals 15 residues. In germline, CDR1 is SGHDT, CDR2 YYEEEE. Trimming shortened V by 0 bases and J by 0 bases, and 9 bases separated the two germline ends. This chain's CDR3 is CASSLVGGMNTEAFF. The CDR3 bases are TGTGCCAGCAGCTTGGTAGGGGGGATGAACACTGAAGCTTTCTTT. The variable domain in full, with the rest retrieved from reference TRBV5-6 and TRBJ1-1, is DAGVTQSPTHLIKTRGQQVTLRCSPKSGHDTVSWYQQALGQGPQFIFQYYEEEERQRGNFPDRFSGHQFPNYSSELNVNALLLGDSALYLCASSLVGGMNTEAFFGQGTRLTVV.

This clone has only one observation. The rearrangement links TRBV7-8 to TRBJ2-3; D is ambiguous. Germline CDR1 SGHVS, CDR2 FQNEAQ. V lost 1 base and J 5 bases, leaving 1 base between the germline ends. The CDR3 covers 11 residues. CDR3 DNA sequence: TGTGCCAGCAGCTTAGTAGATACGCAGTATTTT. As protein: CASSLVDTQYF.

V gene TRBV4-2 combines with J gene TRBJ2-7; 9 bases are a match to TRBD2. The V gene's germline CDR1 is LGHNA and CDR2 YNFKEQ. The CDR3 consists of 14 residues. Germline trimming cut 0 bases from V and 4 bases from J; bases unmatched to any gene: 1. The CDR3, as DNA: TGTGCCAGCAGCCAAGAGCTAGCGGGGTACGAGCAGTACTTC. As protein: CASSQELAGYEQYF.

The chain uses TRBV7-9 and TRBJ1-2, with 10 bases aligning to TRBD1. With V trimmed by 4 bases and J by 12 bases, 11 bases remained unmatched. This CDR3 contains 14 residues. Germline-derived CDR1 and CDR2 are SEHNR and FQNEAQ (reference sequence). In nucleotides, the CDR3 is TGTGCCAGCAGCTCCTTAGGCGACAGGGGGCAGAACACCTTC. Translation gives CASSSLGDRGQNTF.

The chain links TRBV2 to TRBJ2-3, with 11 nucleotides matching TRBD2. Germline CDR1 reads SNHLY; CDR2 reads FYNNEI. CDR3 length equals 14 residues. With V trimmed by 11 bases and J by 2 bases, 6 bases remained unmatched. The CDR3 nucleotides read TGTGCCTGCCGACTAGCGGGAAACACAGATACGCAGTATTTT. Its translation: CACRLAGNTDTQYF.